This T cell receptor (beta chain) is drawn from a study of T-cell reconstitution after alpha-beta-depleted transplantation in children. Study-wide results and caveats: Surviving recipient T cells and intrathymic progenitors accounted for some patients' high TCRbeta diversity at day 60. T-cell counts and diversity at one year post-transplant came mainly from newly produced T cells. As was reported, about two months after transplant, alpha-beta T cells came from several hundred expanded graft clones.

This sample's TCRbeta library carried unique molecular identifier barcodes. One entry per CDR3 protein, called by TCRdb with MiXCR from the PCR reads. The repertoire holds about 580,000 distinct CDR3 sequences, with roughly 23% as singletons. As concerns this clonotype: The antigen remains undetermined.

CDR1 and CDR2 from the germline V gene are MNHEY and SVGAGI. V shed 4 bases and J 11 bases; nucleotides not matched to a gene: 7. The CDR3 has 13 amino acids. This sequence was found in a boy under three years old who had a stem cell transplant for acute myeloid leukemia, so the T cells may come from the graft donor. The sample here was PBMCs, mostly from graft donor cells, taken 360 days after TCRalphabeta/CD19-depleted stem cell transplant. The J gene is TRBJ2-7, the V gene TRBV6-5, with 11 bases aligning to TRBD2. The CDR3 region is CASSLALAGGKYF. CDR3 sequence (DNA): TGTGCCAGCAGTTTAGCTCTAGCGGGGGGCAAGTACTTC.